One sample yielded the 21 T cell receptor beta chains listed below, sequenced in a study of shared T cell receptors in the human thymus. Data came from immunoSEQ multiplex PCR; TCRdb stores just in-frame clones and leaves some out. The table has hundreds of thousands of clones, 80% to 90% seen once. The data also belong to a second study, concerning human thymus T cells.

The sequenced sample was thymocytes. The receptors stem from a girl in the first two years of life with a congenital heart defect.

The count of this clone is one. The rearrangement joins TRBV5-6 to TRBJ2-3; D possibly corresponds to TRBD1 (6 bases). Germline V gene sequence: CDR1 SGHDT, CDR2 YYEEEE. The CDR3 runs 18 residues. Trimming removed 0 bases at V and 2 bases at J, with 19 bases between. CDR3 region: CASSLDVLDSYFTDTQYF. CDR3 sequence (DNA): TGTGCCAGCAGCTTGGATGTCTTGGACAGCTATTTCACAGATACGCAGTATTTT.

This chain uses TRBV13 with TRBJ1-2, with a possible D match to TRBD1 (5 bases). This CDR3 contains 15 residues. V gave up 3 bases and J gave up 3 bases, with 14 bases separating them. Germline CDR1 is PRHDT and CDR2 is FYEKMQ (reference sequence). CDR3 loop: CASSFLQGRDYGYTF. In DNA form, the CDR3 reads TGTGCCAGCAGCTTTTTGCAGGGCCGAGACTATGGCTACACCTTC.

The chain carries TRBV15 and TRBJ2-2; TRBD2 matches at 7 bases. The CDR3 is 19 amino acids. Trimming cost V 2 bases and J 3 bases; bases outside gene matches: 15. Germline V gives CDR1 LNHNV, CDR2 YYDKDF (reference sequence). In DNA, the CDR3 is TGTGCCACCAGCAGAAACGGCCCCTCCCCGGGGAGGGACACCGGGGAGCTGTTTTTT. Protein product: CATSRNGPSPGRDTGELFF.

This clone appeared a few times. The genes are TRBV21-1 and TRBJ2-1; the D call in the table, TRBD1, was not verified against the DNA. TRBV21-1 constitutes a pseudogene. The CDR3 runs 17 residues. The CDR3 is CASSKVYSGYSYNEQFF. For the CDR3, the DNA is TGTGCCAGCAGCAAAGTGTACTCAGGGTACTCCTACAATGAGCAGTTCTTC.

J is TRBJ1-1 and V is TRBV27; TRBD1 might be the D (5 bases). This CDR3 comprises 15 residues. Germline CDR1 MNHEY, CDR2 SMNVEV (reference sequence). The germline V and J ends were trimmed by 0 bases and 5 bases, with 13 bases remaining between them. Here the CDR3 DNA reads TGTGCCAGCAGTTTATCGGGCTCAGGGAGGACTGAAGCTTTCTTT. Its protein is CASSLSGSGRTEAFF.

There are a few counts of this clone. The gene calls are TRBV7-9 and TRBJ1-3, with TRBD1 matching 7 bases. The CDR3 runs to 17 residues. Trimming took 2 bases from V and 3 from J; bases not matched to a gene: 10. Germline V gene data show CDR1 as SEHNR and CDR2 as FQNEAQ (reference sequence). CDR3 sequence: CASSLTPTGLGGNTIYF. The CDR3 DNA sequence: TGTGCCAGCAGCTTAACCCCGACAGGGCTGGGTGGAAACACCATATATTTT.

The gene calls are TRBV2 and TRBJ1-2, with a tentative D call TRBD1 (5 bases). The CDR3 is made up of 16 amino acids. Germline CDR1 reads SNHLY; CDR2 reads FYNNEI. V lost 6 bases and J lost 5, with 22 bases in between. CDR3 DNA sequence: TGTGCCAGCAGGGGAACTATCGACAGAGTAGTTTATGGCTACACCTTC. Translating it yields CASRGTIDRVVYGYTF.

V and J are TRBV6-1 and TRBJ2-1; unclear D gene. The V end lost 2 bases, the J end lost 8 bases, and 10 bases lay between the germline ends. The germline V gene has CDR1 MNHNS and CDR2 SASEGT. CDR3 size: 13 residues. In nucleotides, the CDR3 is TGTGCCAGCAGTGAAACGACACGCGATGAGCAGTTCTTC. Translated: CASSETTRDEQFF.

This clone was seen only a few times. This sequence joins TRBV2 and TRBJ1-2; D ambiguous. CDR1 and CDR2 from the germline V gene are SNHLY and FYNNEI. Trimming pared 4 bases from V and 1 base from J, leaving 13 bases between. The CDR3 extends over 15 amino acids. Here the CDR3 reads CASSARKTNNYGYTF. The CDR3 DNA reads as TGTGCCAGCAGTGCTCGCAAAACTAATAACTATGGCTACACCTTC.

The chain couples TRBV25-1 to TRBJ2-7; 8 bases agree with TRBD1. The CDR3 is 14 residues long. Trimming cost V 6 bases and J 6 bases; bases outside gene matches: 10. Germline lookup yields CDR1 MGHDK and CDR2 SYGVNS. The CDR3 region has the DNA TGTGCCAGCAGAAGAATTCAGGGGGCTGGCGAGCAGTACTTC. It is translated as CASRRIQGAGEQYF.

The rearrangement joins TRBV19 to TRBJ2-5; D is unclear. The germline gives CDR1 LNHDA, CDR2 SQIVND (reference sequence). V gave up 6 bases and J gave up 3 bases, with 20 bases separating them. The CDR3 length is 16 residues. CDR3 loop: CASSLGLRWFEETQYF. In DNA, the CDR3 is TGTGCCAGTAGCCTAGGTCTTCGGTGGTTCGAAGAGACCCAGTACTTC.

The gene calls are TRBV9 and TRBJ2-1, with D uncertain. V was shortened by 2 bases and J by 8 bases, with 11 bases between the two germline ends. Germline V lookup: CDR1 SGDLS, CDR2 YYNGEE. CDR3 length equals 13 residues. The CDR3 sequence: CASSVTFCDEQFF. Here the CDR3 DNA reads TGTGCCAGCAGCGTCACCTTCTGCGATGAGCAGTTCTTC.

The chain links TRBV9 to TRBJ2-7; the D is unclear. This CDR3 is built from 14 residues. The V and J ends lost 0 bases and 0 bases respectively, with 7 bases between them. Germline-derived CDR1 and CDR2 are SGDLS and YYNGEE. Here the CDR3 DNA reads TGTGCCAGCAGCGTAGCGTCCAGCTCCTACGAGCAGTACTTC. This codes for CASSVASSSYEQYF.

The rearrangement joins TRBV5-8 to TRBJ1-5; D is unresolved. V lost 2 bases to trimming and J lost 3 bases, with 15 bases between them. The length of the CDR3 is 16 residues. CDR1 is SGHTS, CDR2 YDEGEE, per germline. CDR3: CASSLSPWRDNQPQHF. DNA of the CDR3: TGTGCCAGCAGCTTAAGCCCCTGGAGAGACAATCAGCCCCAGCATTTT.

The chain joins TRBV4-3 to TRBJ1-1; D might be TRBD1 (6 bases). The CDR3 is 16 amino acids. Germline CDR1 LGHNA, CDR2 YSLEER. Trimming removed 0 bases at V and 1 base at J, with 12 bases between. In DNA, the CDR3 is TGCGCCAGCAGCCAAGATAACAAGGGGGAGAACACTGAAGCTTTCTTT. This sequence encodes CASSQDNKGENTEAFF.

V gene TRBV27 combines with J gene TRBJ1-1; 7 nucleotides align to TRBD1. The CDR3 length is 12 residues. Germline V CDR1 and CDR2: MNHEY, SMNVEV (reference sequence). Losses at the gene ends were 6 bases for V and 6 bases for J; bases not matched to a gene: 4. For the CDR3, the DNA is TGTGCCAGCAGCCGCACAGGGGCTGAAGCTTTCTTT. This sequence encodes CASSRTGAEAFF.

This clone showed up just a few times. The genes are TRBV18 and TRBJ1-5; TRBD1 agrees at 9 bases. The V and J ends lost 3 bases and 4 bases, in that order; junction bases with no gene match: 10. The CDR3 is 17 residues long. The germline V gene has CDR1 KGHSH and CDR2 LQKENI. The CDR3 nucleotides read TGTGCCAGCTCACCCTTCCGGGACAGGGAGAGGAATCAGCCCCAGCATTTT. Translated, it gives CASSPFRDRERNQPQHF. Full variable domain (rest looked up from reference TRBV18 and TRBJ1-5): NAGVMQNPRHLVRRRGQEARLRCSPMKGHSHVYWYRQLPEEGLKFMVYLQKENIIDESGMPKERFSAEFPKEGPSILRIQQVVRGDSAAYFCASSPFRDRERNQPQHFGDGTRLSIL.

CDR3 bases: TGTGCCAGCAGCCGTCGTTTTGACAGGAGTATTAGCAATCAGCCCCAGCATTTT. This encodes CASSRRFDRSISNQPQHF. The chain combines TRBV16 with TRBJ1-5; perhaps TRBD1 as D (6 bases). V was cut by 4 bases and J by 0 bases, with 19 bases left in between. This CDR3 has 18 amino acids. Germline lookup yields CDR1 KGHSY and CDR2 FQNENV.

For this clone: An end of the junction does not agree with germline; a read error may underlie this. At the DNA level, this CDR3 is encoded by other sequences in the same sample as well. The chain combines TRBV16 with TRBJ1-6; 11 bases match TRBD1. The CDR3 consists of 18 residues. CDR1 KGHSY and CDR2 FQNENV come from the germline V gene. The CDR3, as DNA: TGTGCCAGCAGCCCTTACCTCTGGGACAGGGGGTGTTATTCCCCCCTCCACTTT. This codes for CASSPYLWDRGCYSPLHF. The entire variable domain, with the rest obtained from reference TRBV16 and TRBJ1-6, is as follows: GEEVAQTPKHLVRGEGQKAKLYCAPIKGHSYVFWYQQVLKNEFKFLISFQNENVFDETGMPKERFSAKCLPNSPCSLEIQATKLEDSAVYFCASSPYLWDRGCYSPLHFGNGTRLTVT.

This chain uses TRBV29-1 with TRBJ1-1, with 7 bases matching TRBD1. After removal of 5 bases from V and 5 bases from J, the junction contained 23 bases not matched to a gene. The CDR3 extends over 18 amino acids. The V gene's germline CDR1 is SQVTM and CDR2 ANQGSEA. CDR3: CSVPRGAEGGDSWTEAFF. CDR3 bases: TGCAGCGTTCCACGAGGAGCCGAAGGGGGCGATTCCTGGACTGAAGCTTTCTTT.

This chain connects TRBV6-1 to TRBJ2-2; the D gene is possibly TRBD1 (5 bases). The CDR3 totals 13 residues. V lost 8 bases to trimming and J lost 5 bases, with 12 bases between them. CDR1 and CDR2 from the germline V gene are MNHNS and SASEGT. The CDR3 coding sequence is TGTGCCAGCCCCAGGGTCCGGACCGGGGAGCTGTTTTTT. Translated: CASPRVRTGELFF.